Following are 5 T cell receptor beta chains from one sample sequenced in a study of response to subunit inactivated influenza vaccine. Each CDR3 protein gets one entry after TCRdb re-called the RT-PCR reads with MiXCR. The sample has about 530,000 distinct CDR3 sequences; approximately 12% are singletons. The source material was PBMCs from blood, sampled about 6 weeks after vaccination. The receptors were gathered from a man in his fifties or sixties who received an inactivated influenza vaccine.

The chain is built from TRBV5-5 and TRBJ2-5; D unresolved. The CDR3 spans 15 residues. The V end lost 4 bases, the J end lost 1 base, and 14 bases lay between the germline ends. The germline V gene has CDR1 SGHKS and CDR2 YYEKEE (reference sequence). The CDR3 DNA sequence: TGTGCCAGCAGCCACTGGGCTGGGGTCCAAGAGACCCAGTACTTC. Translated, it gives CASSHWAGVQETQYF.

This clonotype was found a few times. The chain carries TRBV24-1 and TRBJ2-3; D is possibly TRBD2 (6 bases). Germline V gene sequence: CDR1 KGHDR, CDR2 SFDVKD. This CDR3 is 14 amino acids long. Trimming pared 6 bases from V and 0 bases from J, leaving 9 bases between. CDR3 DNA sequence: TGTGCCACCAGTATAGGGACTAGCACAGATACGCAGTATTTT. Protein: CATSIGTSTDTQYF.

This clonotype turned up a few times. The CDR3 DNA reads as TGCAGCGTTGAAGAAAGTTACGAGCAGTACTTC. It specifies CSVEESYEQYF. V gene TRBV29-1 combines with J gene TRBJ2-7; D not resolved. Germline CDR1 SQVTM, CDR2 ANQGSEA. CDR3 length equals 11 residues. V was shortened by 0 bases and J by 4 bases, with 4 bases between the two germline ends.

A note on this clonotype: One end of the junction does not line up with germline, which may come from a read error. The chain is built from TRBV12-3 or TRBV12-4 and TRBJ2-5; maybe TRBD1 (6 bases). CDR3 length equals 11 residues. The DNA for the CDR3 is TGTGCAAGCAGGGGTGCTGAGACCCAGTACTTC. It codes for CASRGAETQYF.

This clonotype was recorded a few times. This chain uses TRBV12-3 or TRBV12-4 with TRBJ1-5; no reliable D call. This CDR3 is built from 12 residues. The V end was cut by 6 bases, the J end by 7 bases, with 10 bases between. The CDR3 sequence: CASRYGDQPQHF. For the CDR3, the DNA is TGTGCCAGCAGATACGGTGACCAGCCCCAGCATTTT.